Below, one T cell receptor beta chain is given with its context. The entry originates in a study of cytomegalovirus exposure and HLA in healthy donors. It was with 60 Vbeta and 13 Jbeta primers that the PCR ran. Sequenced by immunoSEQ multiplex PCR; TCRdb stores in-frame clones only, minus some. The sample includes about 75,000 clones, 84% of them seen just once. Sequenced: PBMCs. The origin of this receptor is a man in his 70s in good health and CMV-seropositive.

This chain's CDR3 is CASSLEGTGGATAKNIQYF. CDR3 sequence (DNA): TGTGCCAGCAGCTTAGAAGGGACAGGGGGAGCCACAGCCAAAAACATTCAGTACTTC. This chain links TRBV7-2 with TRBJ2-4, with TRBD1 identical over 11 bases. Germline assignment: CDR1 SGHTA and CDR2 FQGNSA. The CDR3 runs 19 residues. With 1 base clipped from V and 0 bases from J, the junction kept 8 bases outside the gene matches.